The T cell receptor (beta chain) described here comes from a study of OX40 agonist ivuxolimab in advanced cancers. The wider study: Patients were infused with ivuxolimab every 2 weeks at 0.01 to 10 mg/kg. Hepatocellular carcinoma, melanoma, renal cell or head and neck cancer occurred in dose-escalation patients.

The length of the CDR3 is 14 residues. Deletions cut 5 bases from V and 0 bases from J, with 10 bases between. CDR1 is SGHDN, CDR2 FVKESK, per germline. Only in-frame clones appear in the TCRdb table, and some are missing; sequencing was by immunoSEQ multiplex PCR. The sample has about 76,000 clones; 85% are singletons. Autoimmune disease history or systemic immunosuppression led to patients being barred. The chain couples TRBV14 to TRBJ1-1; D is possibly TRBD1 (6 bases). The sequence was obtained from an adult with an advanced solid tumor such as melanoma, head and neck, liver or kidney cancer. Sequenced here: CD4+ or CD8+ T cells sorted from blood, sampled in a trial of the OX40 agonist ivuxolimab. CDR3 sequence (DNA): TGTGCCAGCAGCTCCGGGACAATGAACACTGAAGCTTTCTTT. Translated: CASSSGTMNTEAFF.